This TCR beta chain was observed in a study of patients and donors after allogeneic stem cell transplantation (dated by TCRdb to about 2020). The CDR3 sequence holds 15 residues, the cysteine and phenylalanine included. Only the CDR3 region is kept as DNA, spanning 45 bases read in frame from base 1. V is cut by 6 bases and J by 4 bases, and the space between the germline ends is 20 bases. From a lookup of the germline V gene (reference sequence), CDR1 and CDR2 are SGHKS and YYEKEE. This clonotype occurred a few times. This clone's antigen is unknown. Base qualities were left out, and no much larger clone turns up one base away. The method was RT-PCR. These reads were obtained on a NextSeq 550. TCRdb cleaned the public reads at Q25 with fastp, built clones with MiXCR and kept in-frame beta chains. For every CDR3 protein sequence, its rows merge into one entry that carries the most common genes and DNA. This sample holds over 350,000 distinct CDR3 sequences; roughly 17% were observed only once. The top ten constitute just over 7% of the sample.

The chain couples TRBV5-5 to TRBJ2-7; a tentative D call is TRBD1 (5 bases match). Sequencing was carried out using blood, either unsorted or a sorted T cell fraction (not recorded which). The sequence was collected from a human donor who was either an allogeneic HSCT recipient or a stem cell or donor lymphocyte infusion donor (not recorded which). It is not recorded whose cells these are; they may come from a transplant donor. In nucleotide form, the sequence is TGTGCCAGCACCCCCTCCCCCGGACACAGTTACGAGCAGTACTTC. Its protein is CASTPSPGHSYEQYF.